What follows are 3 T cell receptor beta chains derived from one specimen sequenced in a study of blood T cell repertoires in COVID-19. Some clones are missing from TCRdb's copy, which holds only in-frame ones; the method was immunoSEQ multiplex PCR. The repertoire holds some 340,000 clones, with about 85% as singletons. The sequenced material came from peripheral blood. The receptors were gathered from a young woman with acute or convalescent COVID-19.

V and J are TRBV6-2 or TRBV6-3 and TRBJ2-7; 11 bases are shared with TRBD2. This CDR3 has 17 amino acids. CDR1 is MNHEY, CDR2 SVGEGT, per germline. The V gene end was trimmed by 5 bases and the J gene end by 2 bases; junction bases not matched to a gene: 11. The CDR3, as DNA: TGTGCCAGCAGTACCAATAGACTAGCGGGAAATACCTACGAGCAGTACTTC. Its protein product is CASSTNRLAGNTYEQYF.

The J gene is TRBJ2-5, the V gene TRBV3-1 (or the pseudogene TRBV3-2); the D is unclear. Trimming stripped 0 bases from V and 4 bases from J, with 3 bases between. The CDR3 covers 12 residues. Per the germline V gene, CDR1 is LGHDT and CDR2 is YNNKEL (reference sequence). For the CDR3, the DNA is TGTGCCAGCAGCCAAGATCGAGAGACCCAGTACTTC. The encoded protein is CASSQDRETQYF.

The chain combines TRBV7-9 with TRBJ2-7, with a possible D match to TRBD2 (7 bases). V was shortened by 4 bases and J by 3 bases, with 16 bases between the two germline ends. Germline V gene lookup returns CDR1 SEHNR and CDR2 FQNEAQ (reference sequence). CDR3 size: 15 residues. The CDR3 nucleotides are TGTGCCAGCAGCTCATTGGGGGGGGCCCACTACGAGCAGTACTTC. Its protein is CASSSLGGAHYEQYF.